This TCR beta chain derives from a study of blood T cell repertoires in COVID-19. Repertoires were generated with immunoSEQ multiplex PCR, while TCRdb's copy carries only in-frame clones and drops some. The profile shows about 190,000 clones, 65% to 85% of them singletons. Trimming stripped 3 bases from V and 1 base from J, with 16 bases between. The V gene's germline CDR1 is DFQATT and CDR2 SNEGSKA (reference sequence). The CDR3 runs to 17 residues. The rearrangement links TRBV20-1 to TRBJ2-6, with D tentatively TRBD1 (5 bases). This receptor was identified in a man aged 55 to 70 with active or convalescent COVID-19. Sequencing was carried out using peripheral blood. CDR3 residues: CSASLGHILSGANVLTF. For the CDR3, the DNA is TGCAGTGCTAGTCTCGGACACATACTTTCTGGGGCCAACGTCCTGACTTTC.